The source of this T cell receptor beta chain is a study of PD-L1 blockade in urothelial cancer. Across the whole study: About 85% of the roughly 29 patients comprised males who had bladder-origin urothelial cancer. Investigators checked blood 3 weeks (second dose) and 6 weeks after treatment start. Peripheral blood specimens exhibited a median yield of about 140,000 T cells.

As to time point: pretreatment peripheral blood. J gave up 1 base and V 4 bases, and 3 bases lay outside the gene matches. The germline CDR1 and CDR2 sequences are SGHRS and YFSETQ. CDR3 length equals 16 residues. TCR analog templates of synthetic origin were spiked into each PCR. TCRdb's copy holds only in-frame clones and misses some; the assay was immunoSEQ multiplex PCR. Here the sample spans around 60,000 clones, around 81% being singletons. This clonotype was sampled from a man in his 70s with urothelial cancer. The chain employs TRBV5-1 and TRBJ2-3, with TRBD2 identical over 13 bases. The starting material was PBMCs, obtained around atezolizumab (anti-PD-L1) treatment. As DNA, the CDR3 is TGCGCCAGCAGCAAGGGACTAGCGGGACGCACAGATACGCAGTATTTT. Its protein is CASSKGLAGRTDTQYF. The whole variable domain, filled in from reference TRBV5-1 and TRBJ2-3, reads KAGVTQTPRYLIKTRGQQVTLSCSPISGHRSVSWYQQTPGQGLQFLFEYFSETQRNKGNFPGRFSGRQFSNSRSEMNVSTLELGDSALYLCASSKGLAGRTDTQYFGPGTRLTVL.